This TCR beta chain was identified in a study of T cell responses to AZD1222 COVID-19 vaccine. Study information: Pooled samples include second doses given at about 4 or 12 weeks. General observations from the study: Among AZD1222 vaccinees, only six were seropositive at baseline. With two AZD1222 doses given, Spike-specific TCR breadth and depth both rose. Clonal diversity was possibly underestimated, and white British individuals and females predominated among donors.

The CDR3 covers 15 residues. The trim removed 5 bases at V and 4 bases at J, leaving 8 bases unmatched. Germline assignment: CDR1 LNHDA and CDR2 SQIVND (reference sequence). The method was immunoSEQ multiplex PCR; TCRdb's version includes in-frame clones alone and lacks a portion of them. This table holds approximately 120,000 clones, 91% found once. A word on this clone: No antigen is known for it.

The TCR sequence derives from an adult in good health. This specimen consisted of peripheral blood, obtained on day 0 of AZD1222 vaccination. The chain is built from TRBV19 and TRBJ2-7, with 10 bases that match TRBD2. This chain's CDR3 is CASSLSGLAFYEQYF. Here the CDR3 DNA reads TGTGCCAGTAGTCTCTCGGGACTAGCGTTTTACGAGCAGTACTTC.